Listed below are T cell receptor beta chains from one sample, sequenced in a study of CD8+ T cells in alopecia areata. Only in-frame clones appear in the TCRdb table, and some are missing; sequencing was by immunoSEQ multiplex PCR. This sample has 170,000 or so clones; 58% occur once, and the top ten carry around 13%. The sequenced sample was CD8+ T cells sorted from blood, obtained at week 24, from a patient treated with tofacitinib. All receptors derive from a human donor with alopecia areata. The conserved cysteine and the conserved F or W are not part of the CDR3 here.

V gene | CDR3 protein
TRBV9 | ASSVSGGYAGELF
TRBV30 | AWSAGDREETQY
TRBV13 | ASSFPSGGDQETQY
TRBV29-1 | SAWGRELF
TRBV29-1 | SVEEGYTGELF
TRBV6-5 | ASSPQGTVQETQY
TRBV7-9 | ASSRGGEETQY
TRBV4-1 | ASSHIRTGALFSPLH
TRBV7-9 | ASSLGVVQGYT
TRBV30 | AWGGLATKNIQY
TRBV27 | ASSLVLGLRNSPLH
TRBV6-1 | ASSERSDLDTQY
TRBV4-1 | ASSQTTGDSYGYT
TRBV11-3 | ASSPRGGMDEQF
TRBV7-8 | ASENWGSAYNEQF
TRBV7-2 | ASTRGGSSTDTQY
TRBV9 | ASSVGTGYREQY
TRBV5-6 | ASSPTGGTEQY
TRBV7-6 | ASSPFGRHKDGYT
TRBV6-1 | ASSEMGVQPQH
TRBV2 | ASSDGAVSNQPQH
TRBV5-6 | ASSFGRDYGYT
TRBV27 | ASSFGQGISEQY
TRBV18 | ASSLRALTYEQY
TRBV13 | ASSSRNTGELF
TRBV29-1 | SVVSRETGELF
TRBV5-6 | ASSLGTGGLQY
TRBV10-3 | AIRADRAHT
TRBV2 | ASSFYDNSYNEQF
TRBV6-5 | ASRRDRGLRETQY
TRBV9 | ASSPGGLRSDTQY
TRBV6-5 | ASSPTGGGNQPQH
TRBV30 | AWSVLMTGGRYEQY
TRBV27 | ASSLSVTGSNTGELF
TRBV29-1 | SVLTGTSSYEQY
TRBV25-1 | ASSEFGNQETQY
TRBV5-6 | ASRNSYEQY
TRBV7-2 | ASSFDHPADEQF
TRBV14 | ASRRHEGTQY